The sequence of this TCR beta chain was determined in a study of cytomegalovirus exposure and HLA in healthy donors. Overall study results and limits: In a later analysis, at a false discovery rate of 0.05, about 16,000 TCR beta sequences matched HLA alleles. Other equally common chains were less clonally expanded than HLA-associated TCR beta chains, a later analysis showed.

Points on this clone: Its target is unknown.

13 Jbeta primers and 60 Vbeta primers were used for the PCR. Generated by immunoSEQ multiplex PCR, the TCRdb table keeps only in-frame clones and is missing some. Among 90,000 to 100,000 clones listed, around two thirds were seen once. Healthy bone marrow donors formed the donor group. When sampled, the donors appeared nominally healthy, though they likely had unrecorded immune exposures. The junction had 2 bases not matched to a gene; V was cut back by 0 bases and J by 5 bases. In germline, CDR1 is SGDLS, CDR2 YYNGEE. The CDR3 loop spans 13 amino acids. This chain links TRBV9 with TRBJ2-7; 7 nucleotides agree with TRBD2. The source is a male donor in good health and CMV-seronegative. The sample comprised PBMCs. The CDR3 region is CASSVGREHEQYF. The CDR3 bases are TGTGCCAGCAGCGTAGGGCGGGAGCACGAGCAGTACTTC.